This TCR beta chain was sequenced in a study of T cell changes during pregnancy in multiple sclerosis. The length of the CDR3 is 17 residues. CDR1 and CDR2 (germline): LGHNA, YNFKEQ. The V and J ends lost 4 bases and 6 bases respectively, with 22 bases between them. Sequencing used immunoSEQ multiplex PCR; TCRdb keeps in-frame clones, though not all of them. The data contain over 45,000 clones, around 92% of them singletons. The sequence came from a female donor with multiple sclerosis, enrolled in a pregnancy study. The sequencing here drew on CD4+ T cells from peripheral blood mononuclear cells, taken in the second trimester of pregnancy. The chain uses TRBV4-2 and TRBJ2-1; D not resolved. The CDR3 DNA is TGTGCCAGCAGCCTGATAACTCAGCAAGTCCCGGGCAATGAGCAGTTCTTC. Translated: CASSLITQQVPGNEQFF.